This T cell receptor (beta chain) was retrieved from a study of human T cells and chemical hapten exposure. The overall study: Once 0.01% DPC had been applied to the upper back by patch test, readings were taken at 6 days. The study, taken as a whole, reports: Following DPC sensitization, TCRs present above 1 in 1000 frequency showed no change.

This sample's time point: patch test 2, 6 weeks after DPC sensitization. Treatment specified: therapeutic diphenylcyclopropenone sensitization with weekly scalp DPC. Researchers extracted total RNA from unfractionated whole blood. MiXCR, run by TCRdb on the RACE reads, gives a single entry per CDR3 protein. The sample contains over 70,000 distinct CDR3 sequences, 8.5% of which appear only once. As for this clonotype: What it recognizes is unknown.

The CDR3 runs 16 residues. V was clipped by 4 bases and J by 5 bases; unmatched bases: 9. This specimen was whole blood, taken in connection with sensitization to the hapten diphenylcyclopropenone (DPC). The chain combines TRBV12-3 or TRBV12-4 with TRBJ1-4, with 8 bases lining up with TRBD1. This sequence was found in a woman aged 45 to 65 with alopecia areata. Some clones in this sample may be carry-over from other donors' samples. For the CDR3, the DNA is TGTGCCAGCAGTTCGGGGGGACAGGTTCAAAATGAAAAACTGTTTTTT. This codes for CASSSGGQVQNEKLFF.